These 32 T cell receptor beta chains came from one sample sequenced in a study of T cells after yellow fever vaccination. Via MiXCR, TCRdb re-called the 5' RACE reads, giving one row per CDR3 protein. This sample carries 230,000 or so distinct CDR3 sequences, over 6.5% of them seen once, and the ten largest clones take 1% to 1.2%. The source material was CD4+ T cells sorted from PBMCs, sampled on the day of the yellow fever booster vaccination. The receptors here all came from a man aged 25 to 45 who received the YFV17D yellow fever vaccine.

This clonotype has more than one count but fewer than ten. This rearrangement joins TRBV7-2 to TRBJ1-1; D perhaps matches TRBD1 (6 bases). CDR1 and CDR2 from the germline V gene are SGHTA and FQGNSA. This CDR3 contains 16 residues. Between the trimmed V and J ends, which lost 5 bases and 1 base, there was a span of 17 bases. CDR3 sequence reads: CASSKQQGVKNTEAFF. The CDR3 region has the DNA TGTGCCAGCAGCAAACAACAGGGAGTTAAGAACACTGAAGCTTTCTTT.

This clonotype was counted between two and nine times. The V and J genes are TRBV5-4 and TRBJ2-4; TRBD2 agrees at 13 bases. Germline values: CDR1 SGHNT, CDR2 YYREEE (reference sequence). CDR3 length: 17 residues. Unmatched junction bases numbered 5, after V lost 4 bases and J lost 1 base. CDR3 in amino acids: CASSDKTSGRAKNIQYF. In DNA form, the CDR3 reads TGTGCCAGCAGCGACAAGACTAGCGGGAGGGCCAAAAACATTCAGTACTTC. Supplemented by reference TRBV5-4 and TRBJ2-4, the full variable domain reads ETGVTQSPTHLIKTRGQQVTLRCSSQSGHNTVSWYQQALGQGPQFIFQYYREEENGRGNFPPRFSGLQFPNYSSELNVNALELDDSALYLCASSDKTSGRAKNIQYFGAGTRLSVL.

The table lists this clonotype with a few counts. V and J are TRBV18 and TRBJ2-6, with D tentatively TRBD1 (6 bases). Germline assignment: CDR1 KGHSH and CDR2 LQKENI. This CDR3 spans 18 amino acids. V lost 4 bases and J lost 0, with 16 bases in between. The CDR3 loop reads CASSQTTGRGSGANVLTF. CDR3 coding DNA: TGTGCCAGCTCACAAACGACAGGTCGGGGCTCTGGGGCCAACGTCCTGACTTTC. Full variable domain (missing parts from reference TRBV18 and TRBJ2-6): NAGVMQNPRHLVRRRGQEARLRCSPMKGHSHVYWYRQLPEEGLKFMVYLQKENIIDESGMPKERFSAEFPKEGPSILRIQQVVRGDSAAYFCASSQTTGRGSGANVLTFGAGSRLTVL.

The V call is TRBV18, the J call TRBJ2-7, with 10 bases fitting TRBD2. V was pared by 3 bases and J by 5 bases, with 4 bases of the junction left unmatched. This CDR3 is built from 14 residues. Germline assignment: CDR1 KGHSH and CDR2 LQKENI. Here the CDR3 reads CASSPASGSDEQYF. The CDR3 nucleotides are TGTGCCAGCTCACCGGCTAGCGGGAGCGACGAGCAGTACTTC. The full variable domain, in which reference TRBV18 and TRBJ2-7 provide the parts outside the CDR3, is NAGVMQNPRHLVRRRGQEARLRCSPMKGHSHVYWYRQLPEEGLKFMVYLQKENIIDESGMPKERFSAEFPKEGPSILRIQQVVRGDSAAYFCASSPASGSDEQYFGPGTRLTVT.

The chain carries TRBV7-2 and TRBJ2-3; 8 bases map to TRBD2. The CDR3 sequence is 15 residues long. Germline loops: CDR1 SGHTA, CDR2 FQGNSA. The J segment lost 0 bases and the V segment lost 4 bases, leaving 3 bases of the junction unmatched. Here the CDR3 DNA reads TGTGCCAGCAGCTCGTCTAGCGGGAGCACAGATACGCAGTATTTT. The encoded protein is CASSSSSGSTDTQYF.

V gene TRBV20-1 combines with J gene TRBJ2-7; no firm D call. Germline V gene sequence: CDR1 DFQATT, CDR2 SNEGSKA (reference sequence). V dropped 3 bases and J dropped 3 bases, with 6 bases sitting between them. The CDR3 runs 11 residues. The CDR3 nucleotides are TGCAGTGCTAGGGAAAGCTACGAGCAGTACTTC. This sequence encodes CSARESYEQYF.

Turning to this clonotype: Mismatch with germline at one junction end may stem from a read error. This sequence joins TRBV11-2 and TRBJ2-6; unclear D gene. The CDR3 has 15 residues. Looked up from germline, CDR1 is SGHAT and CDR2 is FQNNGV. CDR3 sequence: CASSLMYAGTNVLTF. DNA for the CDR3: TGTGCCAGCAGCTTAATGTATGCTGGGACCAACGTCCTGACTTTC.

The chain employs TRBV20-1 and TRBJ2-7; no firm D call. Germline assignment: CDR1 DFQATT and CDR2 SNEGSKA (reference sequence). This CDR3 is built from 11 residues. The germline V and J ends were trimmed by 5 bases and 3 bases, with 8 bases remaining between them. CDR3 DNA sequence: TGCAGTGCTTCCCCAGGCTACGAGCAGTACTTC. This encodes CSASPGYEQYF.

The sample holds a few counts of this clonotype. The genes are TRBV6-2 or TRBV6-3 and TRBJ2-1, with a possible D match to TRBD2 (5 bases). The V gene's germline CDR1 is MNHEY and CDR2 SVGEGT. The length of the CDR3 is 11 residues. The germline V and J ends were trimmed by 11 bases and 8 bases, with 13 bases remaining between them. Here the CDR3 reads CAASRAHEQFF. In DNA, the CDR3 is TGTGCCGCATCGAGGGCACATGAGCAGTTCTTC.

This clonotype was observed a few times. V is TRBV9 and J is TRBJ2-5; D is ambiguous. The CDR3 consists of 14 residues. In germline, CDR1 is SGDLS, CDR2 YYNGEE. With 2 bases removed from V and 4 bases from J, the gap between germline ends came to 12 bases. The CDR3 bases are TGTGCCAGCAGCGTGAGTCCCCTCCCAGAGACCCAGTACTTC. Translating gives CASSVSPLPETQYF.

The chain employs TRBV11-2 and TRBJ1-5, with D possibly TRBD1 on 6 matching bases. V dropped 0 bases and J dropped 0 bases, with 9 bases sitting between them. The CDR3 length is 16 residues. Looked up from germline, CDR1 is SGHAT and CDR2 is FQNNGV. In nucleotides, the CDR3 is TGTGCCAGCAGCTTAGAAGGGGGTGGTAGCAATCAGCCCCAGCATTTT. This codes for CASSLEGGGSNQPQHF.

J is TRBJ1-1 and V is TRBV20-1, with a possible D match to TRBD1 (6 bases). The CDR3 has 12 amino acids. V shed 7 bases and J shed 8 bases, with 17 bases lying between them. CDR1 and CDR2 (germline): DFQATT, SNEGSKA (reference sequence). The DNA of the CDR3 is TGCAGTGTTAGGGGGGCCAGAGGGGAAGCTTTCTTT. It is translated as CSVRGARGEAFF.

In this sample, this clonotype turned up many times. The chain combines TRBV18 with TRBJ2-3, with D uncertain. From germline, CDR1 is KGHSH and CDR2 LQKENI. CDR3 length equals 13 residues. Trimming cost V 4 bases and J 4 bases, with 9 bases left between them. The CDR3 DNA reads as TGTGCCAGCTCACAGGGAACCGCAGATACGCAGTATTTT. As protein: CASSQGTADTQYF.

Ten or more counts support this clonotype. The V call is TRBV20-1, the J call TRBJ1-1; TRBD1 aligns across 7 bases. CDR1 is DFQATT, CDR2 SNEGSKA, per germline (reference sequence). The CDR3 totals 13 residues. V lost 6 bases and J lost 1; bases outside the gene matches: 5. As DNA, the CDR3 is TGCAGTGCCAAGACAGGGAGGAACACTGAAGCTTTCTTT. It is translated as CSAKTGRNTEAFF.

This clonotype was picked up a small number of times. This chain connects TRBV20-1 to TRBJ1-3, with D hard to call. V gave up 0 bases and J gave up 4 bases, with 16 bases separating them. CDR1 and CDR2 from the germline V gene are DFQATT and SNEGSKA (reference sequence). The CDR3 is 16 amino acids. Here the CDR3 reads CSARDVGRHLGNTIYF. CDR3 sequence (DNA): TGCAGTGCTAGAGACGTTGGCAGGCACCTCGGAAACACCATATATTTT.

This clonotype was detected a few times. The CDR3 sequence: CASSLIAGKTSTEQYF. The DNA for the CDR3 is TGTGCCAGCAGCTTGATAGCGGGTAAAACATCTACCGAGCAGTACTTC. The chain uses TRBV7-2 and TRBJ2-7; 7 bases are shared with TRBD2. The CDR3 is 16 amino acids. V shed 3 bases, J shed 6 bases, and the junction held 14 bases outside the gene matches. Germline CDR1 reads SGHTA; CDR2 reads FQGNSA.

This clonotype occurred many times. The chain is built from TRBV20-1 and TRBJ2-7, with 8 bases fitting TRBD1. CDR1 DFQATT and CDR2 SNEGSKA come from the germline V gene (reference sequence). V shed 3 bases, J shed 7 bases, and the junction held 8 bases outside the gene matches. There are 13 residues in the CDR3. CDR3 loop: CSASPGGLREQYF. The CDR3 DNA reads as TGCAGTGCTAGTCCAGGGGGCTTGCGGGAGCAGTACTTC.

There are a few counts of this clonotype. The chain carries TRBV20-1 and TRBJ2-1; 10 bases line up with TRBD2. The CDR3 consists of 15 residues. V lost 3 bases and J lost 5; bases outside the gene matches: 7. Germline V lookup: CDR1 DFQATT, CDR2 SNEGSKA (reference sequence). The CDR3 is CSARDSSGSDNEQFF. In DNA, the CDR3 is TGCAGTGCTAGGGATTCTAGCGGGAGTGACAATGAGCAGTTCTTC.

Regarding this clonotype: A much larger clonotype is one base distant, so this may be a read error. The CDR3 is CTSSDTSGTDTQYF. Written as DNA, the CDR3 is TGCACCAGCAGCGATACTAGCGGGACAGATACGCAGTATTTT. The chain couples TRBV5-1 to TRBJ2-3; 9 positions match TRBD2. Looked up from germline, CDR1 is SGHRS and CDR2 is YFSETQ. The length of the CDR3 is 14 residues.

Only a few counts were recorded for this clonotype. The junction does not match germline at one end; this may be a read error. The J gene is TRBJ2-2, the V gene TRBV5-1; TRBD2 aligns across 7 bases. Germline CDR1 is SGHRS and CDR2 is YFSETQ. The CDR3 consists of 16 residues. CDR3 sequence (DNA): TGCGCCAGCACCTTGGCGGGCGGGAGCCTTCCCGGGGAGCTGTTTTTT. It translates to CASTLAGGSLPGELFF.

The chain joins TRBV5-4 to TRBJ2-7, with D possibly being TRBD2 (5 bases). Trimming removed 0 bases from V and 2 bases from J, with 9 bases in between. Germline lookup yields CDR1 SGHNT and CDR2 YYREEE (reference sequence). The CDR3 consists of 14 residues. DNA of the CDR3: TGTGCCAGCAGCTTGGACGGGATCCCCTACGAGCAGTACTTC. Protein product: CASSLDGIPYEQYF.

This clonotype has more than one count but fewer than ten. The V gene is TRBV12-3 or TRBV12-4, the J gene TRBJ2-3; D possibly matches TRBD1 or TRBD2 (5 bases each). This CDR3 comprises 15 residues. The ends were cut back, 7 bases at V and 0 bases at J, with 14 bases in the middle. This CDR3 is CASTTGPSSTDTQYF. The CDR3, as DNA: TGTGCCAGCACGACGGGACCCTCTAGCACAGATACGCAGTATTTT.

The table lists this clonotype with many counts. The chain links TRBV6-2 or TRBV6-3 to TRBJ2-7; 10 bases fit TRBD2. This CDR3 has 16 amino acids. J gave up 6 bases and V 8 bases, and 16 bases lay outside the gene matches. Germline values: CDR1 MNHEY, CDR2 SVGEGT. Here the CDR3 reads CASDRPSGSRLSEQYF. CDR3 coding DNA: TGTGCCAGCGATCGACCTAGCGGGAGCCGCTTAAGCGAGCAGTACTTC.

The chain recombines TRBV19 with TRBJ1-5; D is ambiguous. Trimming took 5 bases from V and 3 from J, leaving 11 bases between them. This CDR3 comprises 14 residues. Germline loops: CDR1 LNHDA, CDR2 SQIVND (reference sequence). CDR3 sequence: CASSHRSPNQPQHF. Written as DNA, the CDR3 is TGTGCCAGTAGTCATCGCAGCCCCAATCAGCCCCAGCATTTT.

The chain carries TRBV7-9 and TRBJ2-7; 8 nucleotides agree with TRBD2. V shed 3 bases, J shed 2 bases, and the junction held 6 bases outside the gene matches. The CDR3 is made up of 15 amino acids. CDR1 SEHNR and CDR2 FQNEAQ come from the germline V gene (reference sequence). The CDR3 DNA reads TGTGCCAGCAGCTTGTCGGGAGGGGGACCCTACGAGCAGTACTTC. This translates into CASSLSGGGPYEQYF.

This clonotype has more than one count but fewer than ten. The chain uses TRBV20-1 and TRBJ2-5, with TRBD1 identical over 8 bases. Germline V gene lookup returns CDR1 DFQATT and CDR2 SNEGSKA (reference sequence). J was trimmed by 2 bases and V by 6 bases; bases with no gene match: 8. This CDR3 has 14 residues. CDR3 in DNA: TGCAGTGCCCGGACAGGGACGGTACAAGAGACCCAGTACTTC. This gives the protein CSARTGTVQETQYF.

This clonotype was seen many times. J is TRBJ2-1 and V is TRBV15, with D tentatively TRBD1 (6 bases). The germline V gene has CDR1 LNHNV and CDR2 YYDKDF (reference sequence). Trimming removed 0 bases at V and 8 bases at J, with 8 bases between. This CDR3 contains 13 residues. Written as DNA, the CDR3 is TGTGCCACCAGCAGAGACACAGGGTATGAGCAGTTCTTC. Its translation is CATSRDTGYEQFF.

This clonotype was seen only a few times. V and J are TRBV18 and TRBJ1-6; a weak D match, TRBD1 (5 bases). The CDR3 covers 14 residues. V was pared by 2 bases and J by 7 bases, with 9 bases between. Germline values: CDR1 KGHSH, CDR2 LQKENI. The CDR3 bases are TGTGCCAGCTCACCAGGGACGGAGAATTCACCCCTCCACTTT. Encoded protein: CASSPGTENSPLHF. Complete variable domain (other parts from reference TRBV18 and TRBJ1-6): NAGVMQNPRHLVRRRGQEARLRCSPMKGHSHVYWYRQLPEEGLKFMVYLQKENIIDESGMPKERFSAEFPKEGPSILRIQQVVRGDSAAYFCASSPGTENSPLHFGNGTRLTVT.

The rearrangement uses TRBV25-1 and TRBJ2-7; D uncertain. Trimming left V 4 bases short and J 4 bases short, with 11 bases between. This CDR3 is built from 13 residues. The germline V gene encodes CDR1 MGHDK and CDR2 SYGVNS. The CDR3 here is CASSVGLVYEQYF. The DNA of the CDR3 is TGTGCCAGCAGTGTGGGTCTAGTGTACGAGCAGTACTTC.

This clonotype occurred a few times. The chain links TRBV5-1 to TRBJ2-7; 7 nucleotides line up with TRBD1. The CDR3 length is 14 residues. The germline V gene encodes CDR1 SGHRS and CDR2 YFSETQ. Germline trimming cut 0 bases from V and 3 bases from J; bases unmatched to any gene: 3. CDR3 region: CASSLVGQSYEQYF. The DNA for the CDR3 is TGCGCCAGCAGCTTGGTGGGACAGAGCTACGAGCAGTACTTC.

This clonotype was counted a few times. This sequence joins TRBV6-2 or TRBV6-3 and TRBJ2-1, with 12 bases that match TRBD2. Germline CDR1 and CDR2: MNHEY and SVGEGT. The length of the CDR3 is 19 residues. J lost 1 base, V lost 6 bases, and 13 bases had no gene match. The CDR3 loop reads CASSPTASGRAGSYNEQFF. As DNA, the CDR3 is TGTGCCAGCAGCCCGACCGCTAGCGGGAGGGCCGGTTCCTACAATGAGCAGTTCTTC.

The table lists this clonotype with a few counts. This chain links TRBV7-2 with TRBJ2-3, with 8 bases fitting TRBD1. The CDR3 length is 15 residues. Unmatched junction bases numbered 8, after V lost 5 bases and J lost 4 bases. CDR1 is SGHTA, CDR2 FQGNSA, per germline. The chain's CDR3 is CASSQRTGLADTQYF. The CDR3 DNA is TGTGCCAGCAGCCAAAGGACAGGGCTGGCAGATACGCAGTATTTT.